These 25 T cell receptor beta chains came from one sample sequenced in a study of blood T cells in healthy people across ages. Using a J-beta primer mix together with a sample-barcoded 5' primer, a second PCR was run for roughly 7 to 12 cycles. TCRdb used MiXCR to reprocess the 5' RACE reads, holding one entry per CDR3 protein. The table includes 900,000 to 950,000 distinct CDR3 sequences, 25% to 30% detected once. The data also belong to a second study, concerning T cells of mothers and their children.

Sequencing used blood. The receptors here all came from a woman aged 40 to 50 in good health.

The chain has TRBV12-3 or TRBV12-4 and TRBJ1-6, with no clear D. The ends were cut back, 4 bases at V and 0 bases at J, with 7 bases in the middle. This CDR3 is built from 15 residues. CDR3 in amino acids: CASSYARSYNSPLHF. The CDR3 DNA reads TGTGCCAGCAGTTATGCACGCTCCTATAATTCACCCCTCCACTTT.

This clonotype was observed many times. The chain is built from TRBV12-3 or TRBV12-4 and TRBJ2-7, with a possible D match to TRBD2 (6 bases). Trimming took 5 bases from V and 4 from J, leaving 15 bases between them. The length of the CDR3 is 14 residues. The CDR3 spells CASSPPRDGYEQYF. CDR3 DNA: TGTGCCAGCAGTCCACCGCGGGACGGATACGAGCAGTACTTC.

This clonotype was found many times. This chain joins TRBV7-2 and TRBJ2-5, with 9 bases lining up with TRBD1. CDR3 length: 15 amino acids. The V gene end was trimmed by 5 bases and the J gene end by 9 bases; junction bases not matched to a gene: 13. Per the germline V gene, CDR1 is SGHTA and CDR2 is FQGNSA. CDR3 DNA sequence: TGTGCCAGCAGCCCATTCAGGGACAGGGTAGGGGCCCAGTACTTC. Its translation is CASSPFRDRVGAQYF.

This clonotype turned up a few times. The chain recombines TRBV3-1 with TRBJ2-1; 13 bases map to TRBD2. The V and J ends lost 4 bases and 13 bases, in that order; junction bases with no gene match: 7. The CDR3 length is 14 residues. CDR1 and CDR2 from the germline V gene are LGHDT and YNNKEL (reference sequence). Here the CDR3 reads CASSPGLAGEYQFF. The CDR3 DNA reads as TGTGCCAGCAGCCCCGGACTAGCGGGGGAATACCAGTTCTTC.

The chain recombines TRBV12-3 or TRBV12-4 with TRBJ2-3; D is perhaps TRBD2 (5 bases). The CDR3 contains 14 residues. V was trimmed by 5 bases and J by 2 bases, leaving 11 bases between them. CDR3 protein: CASSPTDFTDTQYF. The DNA of the CDR3 is TGTGCCAGCAGTCCAACGGACTTCACAGATACGCAGTATTTT.

A remark on this clonotype: This clone may be a read error of a much larger clone one base away. The J gene is TRBJ2-7, the V gene TRBV25-1; TRBD1 might be the D (6 bases). Between the trimmed V and J ends, which lost 4 bases and 2 bases, there was a span of 9 bases. This CDR3 contains 13 residues. CDR1 and CDR2 (germline): MGHDK, SYGVNS. The CDR3 spells CASSGDTPYEQYF. The CDR3 coding sequence is TGTGCCAGCAGTGGGGACACCCCCTACGAGCAGTACTTC.

The chain employs TRBV7-2 and TRBJ2-2; D possibly corresponds to TRBD1 (6 bases). The V gene's germline CDR1 is SGHTA and CDR2 FQGNSA. This CDR3 has 17 residues. V lost 6 bases and J lost 0, with 17 bases in between. CDR3 nucleotides: TGTGCCAGCAGACTCAGGACAGATCCAACGAACACCGGGGAGCTGTTTTTT. Encoded protein: CASRLRTDPTNTGELFF.

About this clonotype itself: A read error may be the cause here, since a much bigger clone is one base away. The rearrangement links TRBV12-3 or TRBV12-4 to TRBJ2-5, with a weak D call TRBD1 (5 bases). The CDR3 loop spans 15 amino acids. Here the CDR3 DNA reads TGTGCCAGCAGCTCGATCCAGGGAATACAAGAGACCCGGTACTTC. Encoded protein: CASSSIQGIQETRYF.

This clonotype was counted at least ten times. The rearrangement uses TRBV29-1 and TRBJ2-7; D possibly corresponds to TRBD2 (5 bases). There are 12 residues in the CDR3. The germline CDR1 and CDR2 sequences are SQVTM and ANQGSEA. The ends were cut back, 4 bases at V and 4 bases at J, with 11 bases in the middle. The CDR3 reads CSVGSGSYEQYF. The CDR3 DNA is TGCAGCGTTGGTTCGGGGTCGTACGAGCAGTACTTC.

CDR3 sequence reads: CASSVQGAVNYGYTF. CDR3 DNA: TGTGCCAGCAGCGTCCAGGGGGCAGTTAACTATGGCTACACCTTC. This chain uses TRBV9 with TRBJ1-2; 8 bases agree with TRBD1. Per the germline V gene, CDR1 is SGDLS and CDR2 is YYNGEE. Trimming took 2 bases from V and 1 from J; bases not matched to a gene: 4. The CDR3 length is 15 residues.

In its sample, this clonotype was seen many times. This chain joins TRBV6-1 and TRBJ2-1; the match to TRBD2 covers 10 bases. V lost 6 bases and J lost 8; bases outside the gene matches: 16. The CDR3 extends over 17 amino acids. Germline V gene data show CDR1 as MNHNS and CDR2 as SASEGT. The CDR3 protein is CASRTSRQRGGRDEQFF. The CDR3 DNA follows: TGTGCCAGCAGAACCTCCCGCCAGCGGGGGGGCCGCGATGAGCAGTTCTTC.

The J gene is TRBJ2-1, the V gene TRBV20-1, with D maybe TRBD2 (5 bases). The CDR3 contains 13 residues. Trimming removed 7 bases from V and 7 bases from J, with 17 bases in between. The germline gives CDR1 DFQATT, CDR2 SNEGSKA (reference sequence). CDR3 region: CSVDLLRENEQFF. The CDR3, as DNA: TGCAGTGTGGACCTCCTCCGGGAAAATGAGCAGTTCTTC.

As concerns this clonotype: A much larger clonotype is one base distant, so this may be a read error. The rearrangement joins TRBV20-1 to TRBJ2-7; 7 nucleotides agree with TRBD1. Germline CDR1 is DFQATT and CDR2 is SNEGSKA (reference sequence). This CDR3 spans 14 amino acids. The CDR3 DNA reads TGCAGTGCCATGGACAGGATGAGCTCCTACGGGCAGTACTTC. Protein: CSAMDRMSSYGQYF.

Remarks on this clonotype: One end of the junction does not line up with germline, which may come from a read error. The chain is built from TRBV6-6 and TRBJ1-2; D may be TRBD1 (5 bases). Germline CDR1 and CDR2: MNHNY and SVGAGI (reference sequence). The CDR3 loop spans 13 amino acids. CDR3 DNA: TGCGCCAGCAGCCGCGTTGGGGGCTATGGCTACACCTTC. Residues: CASSRVGGYGYTF.

As regards this clonotype: A read error may be the cause here, since a much bigger clone is one base away. J is TRBJ2-1 and V is TRBV7-9; no reliable D call. The V gene lost 5 bases and the J gene lost 0 bases, with 20 bases spanning the gap. Germline-derived CDR1 and CDR2 are SEHNR and FQNEAQ (reference sequence). The CDR3 loop spans 18 amino acids. The DNA of the CDR3 is TGTGCCAGCAGCCATCCCCTGAGGATGAGGAGCTCCTACAATGAGCAGTTCTTC. Its translation: CASSHPLRMRSSYNEQFF.

This clonotype has ten or more counts. The gene calls are TRBV7-2 and TRBJ1-2; D perhaps matches TRBD1 (6 bases). CDR3 length: 18 amino acids. Between the trimmed V and J ends, which lost 5 bases and 2 bases, there was a span of 24 bases. Germline V CDR1 and CDR2: SGHTA, FQGNSA. CDR3 sequence reads: CASSPHNPRPGANYGYTF. The CDR3 DNA sequence: TGTGCCAGCAGCCCTCACAACCCCAGACCGGGGGCGAACTATGGCTACACCTTC. The full variable domain, rest sourced from reference TRBV7-2 and TRBJ1-2, is GAGVSQSPSNKVTEKGKDVELRCDPISGHTALYWYRQSLGQGLEFLIYFQGNSAPDKSGLPSDRFSAERTGGSVSTLTIQRTQQEDSAVYLCASSPHNPRPGANYGYTFGSGTRLTVV.

In its sample, this clonotype was seen many times. The CDR3 coding sequence is TGTGCCAGCAGCTTCCAAAGTTACACTGAAGCTTTCTTT. Translating gives CASSFQSYTEAFF. J is TRBJ1-1 and V is TRBV7-6; D is undetermined. Germline V gives CDR1 SGHVS, CDR2 FNYEAQ. V was cut by 3 bases and J by 3 bases, with 8 bases left in between. The CDR3 extends over 13 amino acids.

This clonotype was seen a handful of times. This chain joins TRBV5-1 and TRBJ1-6, with D perhaps matching TRBD1 (6 bases). The V end was cut by 0 bases, the J end by 7 bases, with 8 bases between. Germline assignment: CDR1 SGHRS and CDR2 YFSETQ. This CDR3 has 14 amino acids. The CDR3 loop reads CASSLDRENSPLHF. For the CDR3, the DNA is TGCGCCAGCAGCTTGGACAGGGAAAATTCACCCCTCCACTTT.

The chain links TRBV14 to TRBJ1-1; D is undetermined. The V end was cut by 1 base, the J end by 12 bases, with 12 bases between. The length of the CDR3 is 12 residues. Germline-derived CDR1 and CDR2 are SGHDN and FVKESK. The CDR3 DNA sequence: TGTGCCAGCAGCCAAGTAAGGACGAGATCTTTCTTT. As protein: CASSQVRTRSFF. Using reference TRBV14 and TRBJ1-1 for the parts outside the CDR3, the full variable domain is EAGVTQFPSHSVIEKGQTVTLRCDPISGHDNLYWYRRVMGKEIKFLLHFVKESKQDESGMPNNRFLAERTGGTYSTLKVQPAELEDSGVYFCASSQVRTRSFFGQGTRLTVV.

The chain is built from TRBV20-1 and TRBJ2-6, with unresolved D. V was trimmed by 6 bases and J by 0 bases, leaving 18 bases between them. The CDR3 loop spans 17 amino acids. CDR1 is DFQATT and CDR2 is SNEGSKA in the germline V gene (reference sequence). The CDR3 loop is CSAPATGIYSGANVLTF. In nucleotides, the CDR3 is TGCAGTGCCCCAGCTACTGGGATATACTCTGGGGCCAACGTCCTGACTTTC.

J is TRBJ1-2 and V is TRBV6-6, with 8 bases that match TRBD1. In germline, CDR1 is MNHNY, CDR2 SVGAGI (reference sequence). The CDR3 has 16 amino acids. J was trimmed by 8 bases and V by 2 bases; bases with no gene match: 13. CDR3 nucleotide sequence: TGTGCCAGCAGTTACGCTTCAGGGGGCGCACCGGGGGGCTACACCTTC. It codes for CASSYASGGAPGGYTF.

This clonotype turned up a few times. The chain couples TRBV3-1 to TRBJ2-5; D is possibly TRBD2 (6 bases). The CDR3 spans 15 residues. V gave up 4 bases and J gave up 2 bases, with 14 bases separating them. Germline values: CDR1 LGHDT, CDR2 YNNKEL (reference sequence). The DNA for the CDR3 is TGTGCCAGCAGCCGCGGGATGCGGGGACAAGAGACCCAGTACTTC. This encodes CASSRGMRGQETQYF.

This chain uses TRBV28 with TRBJ2-1; D might be TRBD2 (6 bases). The CDR3 extends over 14 amino acids. CDR1 and CDR2 (germline): MDHEN, SYDVKM. V was clipped by 11 bases and J by 6 bases, with 20 bases between them. The CDR3 bases are TGTGCCGGCACCACAGGAGGGGTTCTCAATGAGCAGTTCTTC. Encoded protein: CAGTTGGVLNEQFF.

This clonotype has more than one count but fewer than ten. CDR3 in amino acids: CASSRWTSGANVLTF. The CDR3 DNA reads TGTGCCAGCAGCCGATGGACGTCTGGGGCCAACGTCCTGACTTTC. The V call is TRBV5-6, the J call TRBJ2-6; no clear D. Germline V gene data show CDR1 as SGHDT and CDR2 as YYEEEE. Trimming removed 4 bases from V and 1 base from J, with 9 bases in between. The CDR3 contains 15 residues.

The chain recombines TRBV5-1 with TRBJ2-3; a weak D match, TRBD1 (5 bases). Trimming left V 4 bases short and J 2 bases short, with 14 bases between. From germline, CDR1 is SGHRS and CDR2 YFSETQ. This CDR3 has 15 residues. The CDR3, as DNA: TGCGCCAGCAGCCTACCTCTAGGGGTCACAGATACGCAGTATTTT. Translating it yields CASSLPLGVTDTQYF.